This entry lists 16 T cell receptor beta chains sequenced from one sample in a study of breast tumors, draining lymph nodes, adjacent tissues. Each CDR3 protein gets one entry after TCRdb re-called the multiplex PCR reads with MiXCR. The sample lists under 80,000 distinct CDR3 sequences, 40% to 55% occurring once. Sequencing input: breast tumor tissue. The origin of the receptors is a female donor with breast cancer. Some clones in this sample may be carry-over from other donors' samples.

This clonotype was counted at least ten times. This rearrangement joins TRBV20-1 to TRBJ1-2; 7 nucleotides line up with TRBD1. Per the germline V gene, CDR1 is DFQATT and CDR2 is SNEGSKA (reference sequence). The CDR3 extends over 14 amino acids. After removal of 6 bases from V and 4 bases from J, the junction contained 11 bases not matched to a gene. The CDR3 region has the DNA TGCAGTGCCCCGGGAGGGGGCCTCGTCTATGGCTACACCTTC. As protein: CSAPGGGLVYGYTF.

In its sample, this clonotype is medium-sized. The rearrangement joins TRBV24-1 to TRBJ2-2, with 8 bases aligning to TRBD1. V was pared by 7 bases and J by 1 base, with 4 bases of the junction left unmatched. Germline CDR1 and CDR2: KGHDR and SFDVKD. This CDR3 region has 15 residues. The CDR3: CATRKTGENTGELFF. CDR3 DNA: TGTGCCACCAGGAAGACAGGGGAGAACACCGGGGAGCTGTTTTTT.

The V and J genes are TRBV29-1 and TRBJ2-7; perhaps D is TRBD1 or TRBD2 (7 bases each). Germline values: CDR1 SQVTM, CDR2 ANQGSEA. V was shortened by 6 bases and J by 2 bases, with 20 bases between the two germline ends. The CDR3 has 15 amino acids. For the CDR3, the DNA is TGCAGCGTGGGGGGGGGCTACAGGGGAGCCTACGAGCAGTACTTC. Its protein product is CSVGGGYRGAYEQYF.

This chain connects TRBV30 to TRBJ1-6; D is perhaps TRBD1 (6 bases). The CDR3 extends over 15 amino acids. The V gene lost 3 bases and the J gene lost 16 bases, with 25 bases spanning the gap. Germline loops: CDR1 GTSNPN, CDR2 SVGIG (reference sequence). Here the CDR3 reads CAWRTTGYQPNALHF. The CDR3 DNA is TGTGCCTGGAGAACCACAGGGTATCAGCCTAACGCACTCCACTTT.

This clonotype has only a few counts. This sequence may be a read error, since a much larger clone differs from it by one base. CDR3 DNA: TGTGCCAGCAGCCCTGGGACTACCGGCTCCTACGAGCAGTACTTC. This encodes CASSPGTTGSYEQYF. The V call is TRBV5-4, the J call TRBJ2-7; TRBD2 aligns across 7 bases. The CDR3 covers 15 residues. V lost 4 bases and J lost 0; bases outside the gene matches: 7. The germline CDR1 and CDR2 sequences are SGHNT and YYREEE (reference sequence). The variable domain in full, completed from reference TRBV5-4 and TRBJ2-7, reads ETGVTQSPTHLIKTRGQQVTLRCSSQSGHNTVSWYQQALGQGPQFIFQYYREEENGRGNFPPRFSGLQFPNYSSELNVNALELDDSALYLCASSPGTTGSYEQYFGPGTRLTVT.

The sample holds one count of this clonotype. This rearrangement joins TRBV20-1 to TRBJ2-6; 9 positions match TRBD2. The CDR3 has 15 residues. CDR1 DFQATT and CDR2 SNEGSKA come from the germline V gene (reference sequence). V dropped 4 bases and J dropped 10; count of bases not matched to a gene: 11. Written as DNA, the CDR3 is TGCAGTGCTACGCGATACAGCGGGAGGATAAACGTCCTGACTTTC. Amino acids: CSATRYSGRINVLTF.

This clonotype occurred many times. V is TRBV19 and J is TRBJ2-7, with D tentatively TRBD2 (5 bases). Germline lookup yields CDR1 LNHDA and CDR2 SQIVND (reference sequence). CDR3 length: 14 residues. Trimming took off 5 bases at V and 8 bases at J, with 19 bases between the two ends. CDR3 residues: CASSSDLSRPQQYF. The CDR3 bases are TGTGCCAGTAGTTCGGACTTGTCTCGGCCTCAGCAGTACTTC.

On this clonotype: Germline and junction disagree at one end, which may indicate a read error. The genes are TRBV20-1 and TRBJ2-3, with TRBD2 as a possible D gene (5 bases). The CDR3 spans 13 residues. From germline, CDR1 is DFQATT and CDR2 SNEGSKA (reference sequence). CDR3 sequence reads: CSARYLAGDTRYF. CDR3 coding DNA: TGCAGTGCCAGGTACCTAGCAGGAGATACGCGGTATTTT.

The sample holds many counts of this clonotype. CDR3 bases: TGCAGTGCTAGAGACGCCGCTAAGGGGGGGCGGACTAATGAAAAACTGTTTTTT. Encoded protein: CSARDAAKGGRTNEKLFF. The V gene is TRBV20-1, the J gene TRBJ1-4, with D perhaps TRBD1 (6 bases). V lost 0 bases, J lost 2 bases, and 19 bases lay in between. CDR3 length equals 18 residues. Germline lookup yields CDR1 DFQATT and CDR2 SNEGSKA (reference sequence).

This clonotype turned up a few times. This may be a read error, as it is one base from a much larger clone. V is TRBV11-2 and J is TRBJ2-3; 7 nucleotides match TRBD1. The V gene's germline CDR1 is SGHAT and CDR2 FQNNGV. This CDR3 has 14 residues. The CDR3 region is CASGHRAWTGTQYF. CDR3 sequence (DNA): TGTGCCAGCGGCCATAGGGCCTGGACAGGTACGCAGTATTTT.

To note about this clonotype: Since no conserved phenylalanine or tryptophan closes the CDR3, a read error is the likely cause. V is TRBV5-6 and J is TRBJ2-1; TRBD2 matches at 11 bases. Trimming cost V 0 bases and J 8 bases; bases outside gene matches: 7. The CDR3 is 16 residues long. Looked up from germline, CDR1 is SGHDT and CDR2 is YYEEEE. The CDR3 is CASSLVLAGGTDEQFL. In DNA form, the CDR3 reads TGTGCCAGCAGCTTGGTTCTAGCGGGGGGTACCGATGAGCAGTTCCTC.

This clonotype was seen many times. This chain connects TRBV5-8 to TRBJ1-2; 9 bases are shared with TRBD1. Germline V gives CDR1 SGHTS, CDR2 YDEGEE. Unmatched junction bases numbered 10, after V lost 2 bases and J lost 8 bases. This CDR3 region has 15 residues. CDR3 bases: TGTGCCAGCAGCTTTCGGGACAGGGACCTTCTAGGCTACACCTTC. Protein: CASSFRDRDLLGYTF.

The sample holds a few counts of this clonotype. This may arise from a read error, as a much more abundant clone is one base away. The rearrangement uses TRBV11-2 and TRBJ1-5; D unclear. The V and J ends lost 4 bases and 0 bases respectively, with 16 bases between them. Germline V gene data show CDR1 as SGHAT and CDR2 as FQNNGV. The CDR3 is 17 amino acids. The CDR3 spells CASSSGPYGDSNQPQHF. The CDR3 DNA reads TGTGCCAGCAGCTCAGGCCCCTACGGGGATAGCAATCAGCCCCAGCATTTT. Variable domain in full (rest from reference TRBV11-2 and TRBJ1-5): EAGVAQSPRYKIIEKRQSVAFWCNPISGHATLYWYQQILGQGPKLLIQFQNNGVVDDSQLPKDRFSAERLKGVDSTLKIQPAKLEDSAVYLCASSSGPYGDSNQPQHFGDGTRLSIL.

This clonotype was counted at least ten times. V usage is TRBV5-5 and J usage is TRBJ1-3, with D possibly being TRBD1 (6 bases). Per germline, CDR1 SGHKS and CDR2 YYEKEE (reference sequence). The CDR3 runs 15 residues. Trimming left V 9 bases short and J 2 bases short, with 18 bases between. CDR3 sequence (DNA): TGTGCCACTCGTCAGGGGTTCGGGGCTGGAAACACCATATATTTT. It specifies CATRQGFGAGNTIYF.

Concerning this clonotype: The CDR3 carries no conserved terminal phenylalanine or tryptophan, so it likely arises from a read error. The CDR3 sequence is CAISEGWGTSGGNTGELFS. The CDR3 DNA reads TGTGCCATCAGTGAGGGCTGGGGGACTAGCGGGGGGAACACCGGGGAACTGTTTTCT. V is TRBV10-3 and J is TRBJ2-2; 15 positions match TRBD2. Germline lookup yields CDR1 ENHRY and CDR2 SYGVKD. This CDR3 comprises 19 residues.

The CDR3 region is CASGSAGQPNGRLFF. CDR3 in DNA: TGTGCCAGCGGCTCGGCGGGACAGCCTAATGGAAGACTGTTTTTT. This chain links TRBV7-2 with TRBJ1-4, with TRBD1 identical over 7 bases. Germline trimming cut 8 bases from V and 13 bases from J; bases unmatched to any gene: 19. Germline values: CDR1 SGHTA, CDR2 FQGNSA. The CDR3 covers 15 residues. Full variable domain (rest looked up from reference TRBV7-2 and TRBJ1-4): GAGVSQSPSNKVTEKGKDVELRCDPISGHTALYWYRQSLGQGLEFLIYFQGNSAPDKSGLPSDRFSAERTGGSVSTLTIQRTQQEDSAVYLCASGSAGQPNGRLFFGSGTQLSVL.